This T cell receptor beta chain was obtained from a study of blood T cell repertoires in COVID-19. The data were produced by immunoSEQ multiplex PCR, yet TCRdb's version contains in-frame clones alone and is incomplete. Among about 130,000 clones listed, 84% were seen once. Germline CDR1 and CDR2: SGHTA and FQGTGA. The CDR3 length is 14 residues. V lost 1 base and J 7 bases, leaving 10 bases between the germline ends. This TCR derives from a human donor in a cohort sampled during active COVID-19. The chain is built from TRBV7-3 and TRBJ2-2, with unresolved D. Specimen: peripheral blood. The CDR3 spells CASSLSPRVGELFF. CDR3 in DNA: TGTGCCAGCAGCTTAAGCCCCCGGGTCGGGGAGCTGTTTTTT.